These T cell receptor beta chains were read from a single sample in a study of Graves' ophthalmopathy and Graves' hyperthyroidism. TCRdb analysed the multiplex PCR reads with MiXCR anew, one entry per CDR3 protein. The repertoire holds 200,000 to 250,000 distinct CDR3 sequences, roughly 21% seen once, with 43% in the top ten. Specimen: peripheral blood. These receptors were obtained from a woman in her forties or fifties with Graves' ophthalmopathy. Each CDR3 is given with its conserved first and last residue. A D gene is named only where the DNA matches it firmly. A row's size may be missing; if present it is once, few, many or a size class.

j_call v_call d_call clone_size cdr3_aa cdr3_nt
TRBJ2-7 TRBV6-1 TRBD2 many CASIRAGGLGEQYF TGTGCCAGCATCCGCGCGGGGGGACTTGGCGAGCAGTACTTC
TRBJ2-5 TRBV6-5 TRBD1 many CASTVTGTGGGETQYF TGTGCCAGCACCGTAACCGGGACAGGGGGCGGGGAGACCCAGTACTTC
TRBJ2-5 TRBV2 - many CASSEALETQYF TGTGCCAGCAGTGAAGCGCTGGAGACCCAGTACTTC
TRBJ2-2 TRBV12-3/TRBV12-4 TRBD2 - CASSLNRRGGLAGPGELFF TGTGCCAGCAGTTTAAATAGGCGGGGGGGCCTCGCCGGACCCGGGGAGCTGTTTTTT
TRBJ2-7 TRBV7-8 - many CASSVLGQSYEQYF TGTGCCAGCAGCGTATTAGGACAGTCTTACGAGCAGTACTTC
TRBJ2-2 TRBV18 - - CASSTAEELFF TGTGCCAGCTCAACTGCGGAGGAGCTGTTTTTT
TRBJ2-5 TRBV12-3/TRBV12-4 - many CASSWRGETQYF TGTGCCAGCAGTTGGAGGGGAGAGACCCAGTACTTC
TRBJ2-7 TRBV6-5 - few CASSYSLGNKYEQYF TGTGCCAGCAGTTACTCTCTGGGGAATAAATACGAGCAGTACTTC
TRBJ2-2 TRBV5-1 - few CASSFSWAGNTGELFF TGCGCCAGCAGCTTTAGTTGGGCGGGGAACACCGGGGAGCTGTTTTTT
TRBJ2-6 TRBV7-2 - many CASSLAAGPSGANVLTF TGTGCCAGCAGCTTAGCTGCAGGGCCCTCTGGGGCCAACGTCCTGACTTTC
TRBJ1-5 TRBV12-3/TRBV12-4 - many CASSKRGNQPQHF TGTGCCAGCAGCAAAAGGGGCAATCAGCCCCAGCATTTT
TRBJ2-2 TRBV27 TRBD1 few CASSFGTGYTGELFF TGTGCCAGCAGTTTCGGGACAGGGTACACCGGGGAGCTGTTTTTT
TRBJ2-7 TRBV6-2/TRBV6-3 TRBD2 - CASSKRTSGASYEQYF TGTGCCAGCAGTAAACGGACTAGCGGGGCGTCCTACGAGCAGTACTTC
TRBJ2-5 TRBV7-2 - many CASSLEVREETQYF TGTGCCAGCAGCTTAGAAGTCCGGGAAGAGACCCAGTACTTC
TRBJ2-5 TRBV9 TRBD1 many CASSPTQGRETQYF TGTGCCAGCAGCCCCACACAGGGGAGAGAGACCCAGTACTTC
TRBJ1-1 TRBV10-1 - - CASSVGDRSKKAFF TGCGCCAGCAGTGTCGGAGACCGGTCTAAGAAAGCTTTCTTT
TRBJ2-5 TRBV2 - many CASSVSKETQYF TGTGCCAGCAGTGTTTCGAAAGAGACCCAGTACTTC
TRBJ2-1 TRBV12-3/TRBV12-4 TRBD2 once CASSRTISGSYEQFF TGTGCCAGCAGTCGGACGATTAGCGGGAGCTACGAGCAGTTCTTC
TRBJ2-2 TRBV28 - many CASEGPGELFF TGTGCCAGCGAGGGGCCCGGGGAGCTGTTTTTT
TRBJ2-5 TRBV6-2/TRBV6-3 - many CASARLSSVQETQYF TGTGCCAGCGCTAGACTGAGCTCGGTCCAAGAGACCCAGTACTTC
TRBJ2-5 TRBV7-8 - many CASSFAETQYF TGTGCCAGCAGCTTCGCGGAGACCCAGTACTTC
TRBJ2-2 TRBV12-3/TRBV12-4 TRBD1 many CANGQGTTGELFF TGTGCCAACGGACAGGGGACCACCGGGGAGCTGTTTTTT
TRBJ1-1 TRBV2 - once CASSRVAGMRVNTEAFF TGTGCCAGCAGTAGGGTTGCGGGGATGAGGGTGAACACTGAAGCTTTCTTT
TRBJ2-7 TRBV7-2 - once CASNLVRYEQCF TGTGCCAGCAACTTAGTTCGCTACGAGCAGTGCTTC
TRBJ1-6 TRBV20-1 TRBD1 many CSAVTGGVSPLHF TGCAGTGCGGTAACAGGGGGCGTTTCACCCCTCCACTTT
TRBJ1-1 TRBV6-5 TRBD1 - CASSYSTGESYTEAFF TGTGCCAGCAGTTACTCGACAGGGGAATCGTACACTGAAGCTTTCTTT
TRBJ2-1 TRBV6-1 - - CASSGIGAHNEQFF TGTGCCAGCAGCGGGATAGGGGCCCACAATGAGCAGTTCTTC
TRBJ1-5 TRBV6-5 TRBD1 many CASSQGGGDQPQHF TGTGCCAGCAGTCAGGGGGGGGGGGATCAGCCCCAGCATTTT
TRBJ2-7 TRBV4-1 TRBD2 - CASRPNSGTIYEQYF TGCGCCAGCAGGCCAAATAGCGGGACAATTTACGAGCAGTACTTC